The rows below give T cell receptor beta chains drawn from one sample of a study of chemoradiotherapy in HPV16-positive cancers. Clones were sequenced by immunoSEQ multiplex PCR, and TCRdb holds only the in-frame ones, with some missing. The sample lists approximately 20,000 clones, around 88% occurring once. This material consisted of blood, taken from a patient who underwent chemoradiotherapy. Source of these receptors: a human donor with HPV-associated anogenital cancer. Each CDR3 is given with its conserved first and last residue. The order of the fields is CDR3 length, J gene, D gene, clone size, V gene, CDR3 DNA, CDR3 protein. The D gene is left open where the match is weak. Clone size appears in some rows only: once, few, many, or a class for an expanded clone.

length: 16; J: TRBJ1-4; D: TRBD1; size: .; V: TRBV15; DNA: TGTGCCACCAGCAGGGGGTCGGGGACAGGGAATGAAAAACTGTTTTTT; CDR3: CATSRGSGTGNEKLFF
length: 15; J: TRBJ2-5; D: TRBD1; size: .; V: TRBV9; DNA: TGTGCCAGCAGCGTAGCTGGGACAGAGGGGGAGACCCAGTACTTC; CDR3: CASSVAGTEGETQYF
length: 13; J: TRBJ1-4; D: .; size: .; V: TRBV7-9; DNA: TGTGCCAGCAGCTTCTCAGGGTCTGAAAAACTGTTTTTT; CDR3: CASSFSGSEKLFF
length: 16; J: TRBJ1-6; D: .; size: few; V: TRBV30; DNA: TGTGCCTGGAAATACAGAAGCGTCCCTGGGGATTCACCCCTCCACTTT; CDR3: CAWKYRSVPGDSPLHF
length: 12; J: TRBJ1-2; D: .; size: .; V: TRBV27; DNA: TGTGCCAGCTCAGCAGATAACTATGGCTACACCTTC; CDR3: CASSADNYGYTF
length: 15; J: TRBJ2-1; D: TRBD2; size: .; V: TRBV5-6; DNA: TGTGCCAGCAGCTCGCTTAGCGGGAGTCACAATGAGCAGTTCTTC; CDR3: CASSSLSGSHNEQFF
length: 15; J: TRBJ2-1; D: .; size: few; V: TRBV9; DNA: TGTGCCAGCAGCCTCGAGTCCGTCTCCTACAATGAGCAGTTCTTC; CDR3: CASSLESVSYNEQFF
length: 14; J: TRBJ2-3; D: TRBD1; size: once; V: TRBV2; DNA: TGTGCCAGTCGGTCAGGGGGCTCATCAGATACGCAGTATTTT; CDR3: CASRSGGSSDTQYF
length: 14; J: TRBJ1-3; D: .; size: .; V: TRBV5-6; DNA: TGTGCCAGCAGCTTGGGGGTATTTGGAAACACCATATATTTT; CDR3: CASSLGVFGNTIYF
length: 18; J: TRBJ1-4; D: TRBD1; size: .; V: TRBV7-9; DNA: TGTGCCAGCAGCTCCCAGGGACAGGGATCGTTACTACGCGAAAAACTGTTTTTT; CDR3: CASSSQGQGSLLREKLFF
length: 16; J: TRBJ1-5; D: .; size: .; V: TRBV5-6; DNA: TGTGCCAGCACCTCAAACGGGGTTTGGGGCAATCAGCCCCAGCATTTT; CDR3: CASTSNGVWGNQPQHF
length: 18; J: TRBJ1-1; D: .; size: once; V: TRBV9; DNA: TGTGCCAGCAGCGTAGGCAGCGTGGGGGAGGGATCGAACACTGAAGCTTTCTTT; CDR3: CASSVGSVGEGSNTEAFF
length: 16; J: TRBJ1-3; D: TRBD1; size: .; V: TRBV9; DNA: TGTGCCAGCAGCGTAGACGTCAGGGGGCCTGGAAACACCATATATTTT; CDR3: CASSVDVRGPGNTIYF
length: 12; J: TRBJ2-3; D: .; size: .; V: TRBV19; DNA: TGTGCCAGTAGTTGGGGTGCAGATACGCAGTATTTT; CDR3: CASSWGADTQYF
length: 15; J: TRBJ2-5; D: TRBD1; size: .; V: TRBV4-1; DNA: TGCGCCAGCAGCCAAGAGGGACAGGGGAAAGAGACCCAGTACTTC; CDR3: CASSQEGQGKETQYF
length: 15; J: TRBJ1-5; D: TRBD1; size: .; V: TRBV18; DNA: TGTGCCAGCTCACCTGGACAGGGATCAACTCAGCCCCAGCATTTT; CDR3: CASSPGQGSTQPQHF
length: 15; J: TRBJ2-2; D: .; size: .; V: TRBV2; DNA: TGTGCCAGCAGTGTGTCGGGGGCCGGAACCGGGGAGCTGTTTTTT; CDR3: CASSVSGAGTGELFF
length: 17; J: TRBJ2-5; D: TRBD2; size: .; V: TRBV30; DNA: TGTGCCGGGAGGGGATCCTCCGGGGGGGGGTACCAAGAGACCCAGTACTTC; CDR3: CAGRGSSGGGYQETQYF
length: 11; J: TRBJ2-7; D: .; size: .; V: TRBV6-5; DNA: TGTGCCAGCAGTTCGAATTACGAGCAGTACTTC; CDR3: CASSSNYEQYF
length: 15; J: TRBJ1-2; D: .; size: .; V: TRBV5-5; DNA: TGTGCCAGCAGCCCCGGGTCGTTAGCTAACTATGGCTACACCTTC; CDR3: CASSPGSLANYGYTF
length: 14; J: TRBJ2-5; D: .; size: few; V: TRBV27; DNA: TGTGCCAGCAGTTTATTGGCAGCTCAAGAGACCCAGTACTTC; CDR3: CASSLLAAQETQYF
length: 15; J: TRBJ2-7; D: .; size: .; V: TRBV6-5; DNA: TGTGCCAGCAGCAATACCAGGGGACGGTTAGACGAGCAGTACTTC; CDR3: CASSNTRGRLDEQYF
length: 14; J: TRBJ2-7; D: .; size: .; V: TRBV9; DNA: TGTGCCAGCAGCGTAGCGGGGCCCACCTACGAGCAGTACTTC; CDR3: CASSVAGPTYEQYF
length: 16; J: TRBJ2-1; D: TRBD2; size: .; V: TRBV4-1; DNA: TGCGCCAGCAGCCAAGGGGGACTAGCGGGGAGTAATGAGCAGTTCTTC; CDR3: CASSQGGLAGSNEQFF
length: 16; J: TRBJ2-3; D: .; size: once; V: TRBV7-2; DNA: TGTGCCAGCAGCCCTCCTGGCGGGGGACACACAGATACGCAGTATTTT; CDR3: CASSPPGGGHTDTQYF
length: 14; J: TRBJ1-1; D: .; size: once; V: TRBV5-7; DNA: TGTGCCAGCAGCTTGGGGCAGGGTGGGACTGAAGCTTTCTTT; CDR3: CASSLGQGGTEAFF
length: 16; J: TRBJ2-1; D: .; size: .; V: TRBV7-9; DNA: TGTGCCAGCAGCTTAGACGGAGCGGGCCCCTACAATGAGCAGTTCTTC; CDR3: CASSLDGAGPYNEQFF
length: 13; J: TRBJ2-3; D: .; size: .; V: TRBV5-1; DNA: TGCGCCAGCAGCTTGGACGTCCGGAATGTGCGATATTTT; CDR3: CASSLDVRNVRYF
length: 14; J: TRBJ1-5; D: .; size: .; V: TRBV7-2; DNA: TGTGCCAGCAGCCCCGTGGGGGGCAGACAGCCCCAGCATTTT; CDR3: CASSPVGGRQPQHF
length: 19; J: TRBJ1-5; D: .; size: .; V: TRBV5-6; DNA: TGTGCCAGCAGCCCGAGGGGAGGCAGGGCGCCATATAGCAATCAGCCCCAGCATTTT; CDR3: CASSPRGGRAPYSNQPQHF
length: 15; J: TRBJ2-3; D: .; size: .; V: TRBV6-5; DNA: TGTGCCAGCAGTCTCGGGACTCTCCGCACAGATACGCAGTATTTT; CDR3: CASSLGTLRTDTQYF
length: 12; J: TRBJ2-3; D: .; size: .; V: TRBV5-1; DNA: TGCGCCAGCAGCTTGTCCACAGATACGCAGTATTTT; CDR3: CASSLSTDTQYF
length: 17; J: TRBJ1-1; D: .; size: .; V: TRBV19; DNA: TGTGCCAGTACCGCCGCCGGGACCCGAGGGGCGAACACTGAAGCTTTCTTT; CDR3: CASTAAGTRGANTEAFF
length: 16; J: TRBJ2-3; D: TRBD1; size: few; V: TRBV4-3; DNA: TGCGCCAGCAGCCAAGAGGGGACAGGGCTCACAGATACGCAGTATTTT; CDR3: CASSQEGTGLTDTQYF
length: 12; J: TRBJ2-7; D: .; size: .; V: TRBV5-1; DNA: TGCGCCAGCAGCCTTGAGGGGTACGAGCAGTACTTC; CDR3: CASSLEGYEQYF
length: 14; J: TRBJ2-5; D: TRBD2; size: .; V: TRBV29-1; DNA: TGCAGCGTTGGGGCTAGCGGGAGTGCCGAGACCCAGTACTTC; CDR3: CSVGASGSAETQYF
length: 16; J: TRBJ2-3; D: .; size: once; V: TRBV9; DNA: TGTGCCAGCAGCCTACACCAGGACACGAGCACAGATACGCAGTATTTT; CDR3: CASSLHQDTSTDTQYF
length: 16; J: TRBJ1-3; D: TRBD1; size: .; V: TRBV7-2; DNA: TGTGCCAGCAGCTTCGTCGCAGGGGGCTCTGGAAACACCATATATTTT; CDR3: CASSFVAGGSGNTIYF
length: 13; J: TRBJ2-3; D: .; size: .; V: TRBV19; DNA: TGTGCCAGTCGACCCACTAGCACAGATACGCAGTATTTT; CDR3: CASRPTSTDTQYF
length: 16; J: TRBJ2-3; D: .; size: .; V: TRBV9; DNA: TGTGCCAGCAGTGACGGGTCCGGCGGGCCCACAGATACGCAGTATTTT; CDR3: CASSDGSGGPTDTQYF
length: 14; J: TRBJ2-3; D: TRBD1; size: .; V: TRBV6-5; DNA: TGTGCCAGCAGTTACTCGACAGGGATAGATACGCAGTATTTT; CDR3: CASSYSTGIDTQYF
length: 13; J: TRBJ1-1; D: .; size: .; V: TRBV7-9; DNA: TGTGCCAGCGACCAGGGATCGAACACTGAAGCTTTCTTT; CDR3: CASDQGSNTEAFF
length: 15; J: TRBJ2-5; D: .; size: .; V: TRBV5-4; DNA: TGTGCCAGCAGCCGAAAGGGGGAGGGTACCGAGACCCAGTACTTC; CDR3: CASSRKGEGTETQYF
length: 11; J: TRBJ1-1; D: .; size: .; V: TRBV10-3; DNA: TGTGCCATCAGTGGTAACACCCAGGCTTTCTTT; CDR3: CAISGNTQAFF
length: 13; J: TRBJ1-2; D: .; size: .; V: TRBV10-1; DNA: TGCGCCAGCAGTCCCGGCCCGAACTATGGCTACACCTTC; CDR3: CASSPGPNYGYTF
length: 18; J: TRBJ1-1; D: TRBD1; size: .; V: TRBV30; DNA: TGTGCCTGGAGTGTACGGAGGACAGGTGTAACAATGAACACTGAAGCTTTCTTT; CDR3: CAWSVRRTGVTMNTEAFF